The 3 T cell receptor beta chains below were found in one sample sequenced in a study of blood T cells in healthy people across ages. For the second PCR, which ran for 7 to 11 cycles, a sample-barcoded 5' primer and a J-beta primer mix were used. TCRdb fed the 5' RACE reads into MiXCR, producing one record per CDR3 protein. The sample carries approximately 900,000 distinct CDR3 sequences, almost 30% recorded once. These records were also assigned to another study, of T cells of mothers and their children.

Sequencing was performed on blood. The receptors originated from a woman in her forties in good health.

The V call is TRBV7-2, the J call TRBJ1-3; possibly TRBD1 for D (6 bases). V lost 7 bases and J 4 bases, leaving 14 bases between the germline ends. Germline CDR1 SGHTA, CDR2 FQGNSA. This CDR3 is built from 14 residues. The CDR3 sequence: CASKTGSLGNTIYF. CDR3 nucleotides: TGTGCCAGCAAGACAGGTTCCCTAGGAAACACCATATATTTT.

The chain links TRBV15 to TRBJ2-5, with D perhaps TRBD2 (5 bases). The V gene's germline CDR1 is LNHNV and CDR2 YYDKDF (reference sequence). There are 18 residues in the CDR3. Trimming took 3 bases from V and 1 from J, leaving 21 bases between them. CDR3 amino acids: CATSSLLQPPDFQETQYF. Here the CDR3 DNA reads TGTGCCACCAGCAGCCTACTACAGCCCCCGGACTTCCAAGAGACCCAGTACTTC.

The chain uses TRBV15 and TRBJ2-2; D might be TRBD2 (5 bases). V lost 0 bases to trimming and J lost 6 bases, with 20 bases between them. The CDR3 consists of 18 residues. Germline V CDR1 and CDR2: LNHNV, YYDKDF (reference sequence). For the CDR3, the DNA is TGTGCCACCAGCAGAGATCTGAGAGGGCAAAGTGACGCCGGGGAGCTGTTTTTT. It encodes CATSRDLRGQSDAGELFF.